The present T cell receptor (beta chain) was sequenced within a study of graft-versus-host responses after intestinal transplantation. Study as a whole: Following induction with anti-thymocyte globulin, all recipients were given tacrolimus and steroids for three to four years.

Notes on this clone: Its antigen is not known.

This CDR3 region has 16 residues. Germline V gives CDR1 MGHRA, CDR2 YSYEKL. V dropped 0 bases and J dropped 2; count of bases not matched to a gene: 2. Measured with immunoSEQ multiplex PCR; TCRdb has only the in-frame clones, and not every one. The sample includes some 90,000 clones, roughly 89% seen only once; the top ten take roughly 0.31%. Sequences were derived from unstimulated CD4+ T cells sorted from spleen or lymph node cells, sampled before intestinal transplant. The sequence was collected from a human donor who received an intestinal transplant. The chain is built from TRBV4-1 and TRBJ2-1; 9 nucleotides line up with TRBD2. The CDR3 sequence: CASSQEGGRAYNEQFF. The DNA of the CDR3 is TGCGCCAGCAGCCAAGAAGGCGGGAGGGCCTACAATGAGCAGTTCTTC.